This T cell receptor (beta chain) was obtained from a study of T-cell reconstitution after alpha-beta-depleted transplantation in children. Study outcomes and limitations: Newly made T cells mostly supplied T-cell counts and diversity one year after transplant. TCRbeta diversity was high at day 60 in some patients (a result of surviving recipient T cells and thymic progenitors). Reports say that about two months after transplant, the alpha-beta T cells came out of several hundred graft clones that had expanded.

This CDR3 has 15 residues. Trimming left V 1 base short and J 2 bases short, with 15 bases between. Germline V lookup: CDR1 SQVTM, CDR2 ANQGSEA. Ten or more counts support this clonotype. Its matching antigen is unknown. For TCRbeta, the library was prepared with unique molecular identifiers. TCRdb analysed the PCR reads with MiXCR anew, one entry per CDR3 protein. Among roughly 670,000 distinct CDR3 sequences listed, over 10% were seen once. The sample in question was PBMCs, obtained before TCRalphabeta/CD19-depleted stem cell transplant. The TCR originated in a girl aged 2 to 9 with congenital amegakaryocytic thrombocytopenia, due to receive a stem cell transplant. This chain uses TRBV29-1 with TRBJ2-7; D not resolved. The CDR3 bases are TGCAGCGTTGAAGTAGTGGGCACGCAGACCTACGAGCAGTACTTC. It codes for CSVEVVGTQTYEQYF.